This T cell receptor (beta chain) was sequenced for a study of blood T cell repertoires in COVID-19 (dated by TCRdb to the early 2020s). Regarding the complete study: Samples covering the acute and convalescent phases of COVID-19 were provided by collaborators in the United States, Italy and Spain. The material from the prospective study consisted of cDNA or gDNA derived from T cells, B-cell-depleted T cells, or PBMCs. Deeply sampled blood TCRbeta repertoires from subjects exposed to, actively infected with, or recovered from COVID-19 were included in the dataset. The repertoires were released in a freely available public database meant as a resource for research on the immune response to SARS-CoV-2. The samples were drawn from two sources: the first 160 participants of the ongoing ImmuneRACE study, and over 950 subjects contributed by 6 global collaborators. Sample metadata almost always included a de-identified subject ID, COVID-19 status, age in years and sex. Where available, HLA class I and class II types were obtained from metadata supplied by the sample provider rather than from assay-based typing. Here is what the overall study found, with its caveats: How much clinical and demographic metadata was included differed by source and by participant, and the metadata was provided uncurated.

The collaborating institutions used their own protocols to collect whole blood in K2EDTA tubes. Collaborator samples were shipped for TCRbeta analysis as frozen whole blood, isolated PBMCs, or DNA extracted from either sample type. The immunoSEQ Assay, a bias-controlled multiplex PCR, was used to amplify TCRbeta CDR3 regions from genomic DNA. The source study handled its data this way. The number of nucleated cells in each sample was estimated from the amplification of reference gene primers within the assay. To quantify the absolute abundance of each unique TCRbeta CDR3 rearrangement, sequence reads were collapsed and filtered. Productive Simpson clonality was computed per sample as the square root of Simpson's diversity index over productive rearrangements. TCRdb's version of the immuneACCESS table is confined to in-frame rearrangements and falls short of the full clone set. An unresolved V gene accounts for under half of the shortfall where checked; the remainder is of unknown origin. That table supplies the V and J calls and clone size; D and trimming were determined from the DNA. For this sample the table gives around 300,000 clones, of which roughly 87% were detected only once. Approximately 2.4% of the sample lies in the top ten.

Trimming costs V 0 bases and J 7 bases, and their ends lie 37 bases apart. The CDR3, cysteine through phenylalanine, is 24 amino acids long. This entry keeps only the CDR3 DNA: 72 bases, framed from base 1. CDR1 LGHDT and CDR2 YNNKEL were looked up in the germline V gene (reference sequence). On this clone itself: Its antigen is unknown. No base quality information exists; no much larger clone differs at one position.

The receptor was derived from a man aged 18 to 35 with active or convalescent COVID-19. The sample taken for sequencing was peripheral blood. Recombination linked TRBV3-1 (or the pseudogene TRBV3-2) to TRBJ1-6, and perhaps TRBD1 as D gene, on 5 matching bases. The CDR3 is CASSQEPPGFLGQAGDLDNSPLHF. The DNA is as follows: TGTGCCAGCAGCCAAGAACCTCCGGGTTTTTTGGGCCAAGCGGGGGATCTGGACAATTCACCCCTCCACTTT.